The 8 T cell receptor beta chains below all came from one sample that was sequenced in a study of CD8+ T cells in alopecia areata. RNA was extracted and reverse transcribed into cDNA as the sequencing template. Method: immunoSEQ multiplex PCR; TCRdb's copy keeps in-frame clones and lacks some. This repertoire shows around 120,000 clones, less than 50% found once; its top ten account for over 9.5%. The sequencing input was NKG2D-low CD8+ T cells sorted from blood. Receptor source: a human donor with alopecia areata.

This rearrangement joins TRBV29-1 to TRBJ2-3; no firm D call. Trimming removed 0 bases from V and 3 bases from J, with 4 bases in between. CDR3 size: 12 residues. The V gene's germline CDR1 is SQVTM and CDR2 ANQGSEA. The CDR3 spells CSVEEGTDTQYF. As DNA, the CDR3 is TGCAGCGTTGAAGAGGGTACAGATACGCAGTATTTT.

This clone came up once. J is TRBJ2-7 and V is TRBV6-5; D gene uncertain. V was clipped by 5 bases and J by 1 base, with 9 bases between them. The V gene's germline CDR1 is MNHEY and CDR2 SVGAGI. The CDR3 loop spans 13 amino acids. CDR3: CASSPRPSYEQYF. The CDR3 DNA follows: TGTGCCAGCAGTCCACGGCCTTCCTACGAGCAGTACTTC.

The V call is TRBV27, the J call TRBJ1-5, with D perhaps matching TRBD1 (6 bases). The CDR3 sequence is 12 residues long. Trimming took off 5 bases at V and 6 bases at J, with 8 bases between the two ends. Germline lookup yields CDR1 MNHEY and CDR2 SMNVEV (reference sequence). The CDR3 DNA sequence: TGTGCCAGCAGTACGACAGGTCAGCCCCAGCATTTT. Protein product: CASSTTGQPQHF.

The rearrangement joins TRBV9 to TRBJ2-3; 14 bases align to TRBD2. The trim removed 7 bases at V and 3 bases at J, leaving 7 bases unmatched. CDR3 length equals 16 residues. Germline V gives CDR1 SGDLS, CDR2 YYNGEE. CDR3 coding DNA: TGTGCCAGCTCCCTGACTAGCGGGGGGGCAACAGATACGCAGTATTTT. Protein sequence: CASSLTSGGATDTQYF.

The chain is built from TRBV18 and TRBJ2-5, with 10 bases lining up with TRBD1. Germline CDR1 is KGHSH and CDR2 is LQKENI. The CDR3 is 14 amino acids. With V trimmed by 3 bases and J by 2 bases, 0 bases remained unmatched. This chain's CDR3 is CASSPGQGQETQYF. In DNA form, the CDR3 reads TGTGCCAGCTCACCGGGACAGGGGCAAGAGACCCAGTACTTC.

This chain connects TRBV2 to TRBJ1-2; no clear D gene. Germline V gene data show CDR1 as SNHLY and CDR2 as FYNNEI. V lost 0 bases to trimming and J lost 13 bases, with 15 bases between them. This CDR3 contains 13 residues. The CDR3 coding sequence is TGTGCCAGCAGTGAAGCGCGAAGCCAGGAGGGCACCTTC. This codes for CASSEARSQEGTF.

The chain recombines TRBV29-1 with TRBJ2-7; 9 nucleotides align to TRBD1. The V gene end was trimmed by 7 bases and the J gene end by 3 bases; junction bases not matched to a gene: 10. The germline V gene encodes CDR1 SQVTM and CDR2 ANQGSEA. CDR3 size: 14 residues. CDR3 sequence: CSAGGTGLGYEQYF. The DNA of the CDR3 is TGCAGCGCAGGGGGGACAGGGCTTGGCTACGAGCAGTACTTC.

V is TRBV29-1 and J is TRBJ2-7, with D perhaps matching TRBD2 (5 bases). This CDR3 spans 15 amino acids. V was clipped by 4 bases and J by 0 bases, with 16 bases between them. Germline-derived CDR1 and CDR2 are SQVTM and ANQGSEA. For the CDR3, the DNA is TGCAGCGTTGGGCCTGGACGGGAAAGCTCCTACGAGCAGTACTTC. Protein sequence: CSVGPGRESSYEQYF.